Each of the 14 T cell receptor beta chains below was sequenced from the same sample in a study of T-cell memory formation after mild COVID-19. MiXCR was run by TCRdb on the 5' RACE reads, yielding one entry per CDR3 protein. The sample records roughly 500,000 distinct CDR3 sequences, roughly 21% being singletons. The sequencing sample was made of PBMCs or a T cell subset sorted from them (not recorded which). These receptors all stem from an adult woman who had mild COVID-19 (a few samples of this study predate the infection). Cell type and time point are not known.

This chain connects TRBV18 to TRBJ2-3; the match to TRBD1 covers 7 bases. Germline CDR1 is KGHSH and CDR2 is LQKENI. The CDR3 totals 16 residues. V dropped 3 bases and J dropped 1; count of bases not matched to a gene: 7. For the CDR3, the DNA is TGTGCCAGCTCACCCCAGGGGGTGAAGGGCACAGATACGCAGTATTTT. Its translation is CASSPQGVKGTDTQYF.

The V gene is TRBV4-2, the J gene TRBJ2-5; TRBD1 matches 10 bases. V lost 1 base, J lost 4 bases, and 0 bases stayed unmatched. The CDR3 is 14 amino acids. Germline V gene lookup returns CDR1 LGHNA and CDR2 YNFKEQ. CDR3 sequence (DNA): TGTGCCAGCAGCCAAGGGACAGGGGGAGAGACCCAGTACTTC. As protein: CASSQGTGGETQYF.

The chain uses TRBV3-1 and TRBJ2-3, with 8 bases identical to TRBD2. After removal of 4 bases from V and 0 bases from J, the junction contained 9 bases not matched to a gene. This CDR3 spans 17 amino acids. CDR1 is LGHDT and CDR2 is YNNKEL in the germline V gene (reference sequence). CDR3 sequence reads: CASSRGSSGPSTDTQYF. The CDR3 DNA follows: TGTGCCAGCAGCCGGGGGTCTAGCGGGCCTAGCACAGATACGCAGTATTTT.

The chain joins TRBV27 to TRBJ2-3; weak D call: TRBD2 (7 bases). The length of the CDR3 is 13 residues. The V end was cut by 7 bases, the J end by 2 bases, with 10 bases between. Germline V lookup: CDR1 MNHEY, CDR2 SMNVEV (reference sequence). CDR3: CASKGGITDTQYF. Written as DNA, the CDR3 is TGTGCCAGCAAGGGGGGGATCACAGATACGCAGTATTTT.

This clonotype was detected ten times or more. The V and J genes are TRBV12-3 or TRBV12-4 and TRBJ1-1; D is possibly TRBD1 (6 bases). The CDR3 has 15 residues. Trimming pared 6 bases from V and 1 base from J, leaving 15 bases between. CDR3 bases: TGTGCCAGCAGCCCCTTGGGGGGGGCGAACACTGAAGCTTTCTTT. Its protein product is CASSPLGGANTEAFF.

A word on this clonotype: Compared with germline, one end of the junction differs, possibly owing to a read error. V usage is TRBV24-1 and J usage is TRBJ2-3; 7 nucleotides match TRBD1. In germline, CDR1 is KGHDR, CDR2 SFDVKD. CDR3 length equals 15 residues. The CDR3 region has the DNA TGTGCCACCAGTGATTACGACAGGGAAGCAGAGACGCAGTATTTT. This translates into CATSDYDREAETQYF.

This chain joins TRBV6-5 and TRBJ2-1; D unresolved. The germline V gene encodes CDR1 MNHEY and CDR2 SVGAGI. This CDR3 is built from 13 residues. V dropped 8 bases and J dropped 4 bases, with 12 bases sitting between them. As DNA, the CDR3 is TGTGCCAGCCCGCCTGGCCGTTACAATGAGCAGTTCTTC. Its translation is CASPPGRYNEQFF.

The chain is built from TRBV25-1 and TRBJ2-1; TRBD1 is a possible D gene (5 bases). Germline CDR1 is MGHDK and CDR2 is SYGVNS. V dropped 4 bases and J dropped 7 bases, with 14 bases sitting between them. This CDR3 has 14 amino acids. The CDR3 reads CASSVAGLGNEQFF. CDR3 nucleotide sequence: TGTGCCAGCAGTGTGGCAGGGTTGGGGAATGAGCAGTTCTTC.

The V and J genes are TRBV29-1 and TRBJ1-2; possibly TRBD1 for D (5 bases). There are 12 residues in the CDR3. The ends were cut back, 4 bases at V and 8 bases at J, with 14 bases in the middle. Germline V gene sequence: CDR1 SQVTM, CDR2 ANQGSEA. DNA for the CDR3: TGCAGCGTTGGGGGACTGAGCACCGGCTACACCTTC. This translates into CSVGGLSTGYTF.

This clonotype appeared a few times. The CDR3: CASSWTFNTGELFF. The CDR3 DNA sequence: TGTGCCAGCAGTTGGACATTTAACACCGGGGAGCTGTTTTTT. The V and J genes are TRBV5-6 and TRBJ2-2; TRBD1 might be the D (5 bases). This CDR3 is built from 14 residues. In germline, CDR1 is SGHDT, CDR2 YYEEEE. Trimming stripped 5 bases from V and 2 bases from J, with 10 bases between.

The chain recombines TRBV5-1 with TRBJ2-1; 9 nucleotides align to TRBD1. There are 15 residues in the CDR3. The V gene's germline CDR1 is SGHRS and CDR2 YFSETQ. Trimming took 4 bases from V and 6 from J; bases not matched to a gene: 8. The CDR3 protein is CASSPGTGLINEQFF. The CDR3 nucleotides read TGCGCCAGCAGCCCCGGGACAGGGTTAATCAATGAGCAGTTCTTC.

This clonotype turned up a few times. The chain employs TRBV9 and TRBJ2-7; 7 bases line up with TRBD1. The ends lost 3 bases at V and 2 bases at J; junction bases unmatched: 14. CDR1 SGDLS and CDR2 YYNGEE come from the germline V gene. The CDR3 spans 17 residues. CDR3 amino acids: CASSASPRQGRPYEQYF. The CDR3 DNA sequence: TGTGCCAGCAGCGCATCCCCTCGACAGGGAAGGCCCTACGAGCAGTACTTC.

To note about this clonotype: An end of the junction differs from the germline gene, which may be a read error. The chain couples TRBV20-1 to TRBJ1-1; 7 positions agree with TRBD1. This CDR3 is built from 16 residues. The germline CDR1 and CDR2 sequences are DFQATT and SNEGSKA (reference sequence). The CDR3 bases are TGCAGTGCTAGAGATGAAGGAGGGGGCGCGGAGACTGAAGCTTTATTT. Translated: CSARDEGGGAETEALF.

CDR3 protein: CASSPRTSGVATDTQYF. CDR3 nucleotides: TGTGCCAGCTCACCGCGAACTAGCGGGGTAGCCACAGATACGCAGTATTTT. The gene calls are TRBV18 and TRBJ2-3; 10 bases are a match to TRBD2. Germline assignment: CDR1 KGHSH and CDR2 LQKENI. The V gene end was trimmed by 3 bases and the J gene end by 2 bases; junction bases not matched to a gene: 8. This CDR3 region has 17 residues.